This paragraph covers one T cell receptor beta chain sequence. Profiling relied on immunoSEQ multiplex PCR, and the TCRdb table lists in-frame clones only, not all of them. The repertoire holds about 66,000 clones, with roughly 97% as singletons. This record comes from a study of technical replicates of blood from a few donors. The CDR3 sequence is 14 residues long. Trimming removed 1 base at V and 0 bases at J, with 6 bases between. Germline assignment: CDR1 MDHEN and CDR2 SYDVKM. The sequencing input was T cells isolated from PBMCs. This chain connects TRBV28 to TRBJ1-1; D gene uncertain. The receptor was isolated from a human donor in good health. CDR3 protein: CASSLSDMNTEAFF. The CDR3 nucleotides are TGTGCCAGCAGTTTATCAGATATGAACACTGAAGCTTTCTTT.